This T cell receptor beta chain came from a study of cytomegalovirus exposure and HLA in healthy donors. The study ran its PCR with 60 Vbeta and 13 Jbeta primers. Clones were read by immunoSEQ multiplex PCR, and TCRdb kept only the in-frame ones, dropping some. This sample has some 120,000 clones; 73% occur once, and the top ten carry around 4.1%. The germline gives CDR1 MNHNS, CDR2 SASEGT. The length of the CDR3 is 14 residues. Losses at the gene ends were 5 bases for V and 7 bases for J; bases not matched to a gene: 8. This chain uses TRBV6-1 with TRBJ1-2; TRBD1 agrees at 9 bases. The sequencing input was PBMCs. This TCR came from a middle-aged woman in good health and CMV-seronegative. The CDR3 coding sequence is TGTGCCAGCAGTCCTAAAGGACAGGGGATTGGCTACACCTTC. This encodes CASSPKGQGIGYTF.